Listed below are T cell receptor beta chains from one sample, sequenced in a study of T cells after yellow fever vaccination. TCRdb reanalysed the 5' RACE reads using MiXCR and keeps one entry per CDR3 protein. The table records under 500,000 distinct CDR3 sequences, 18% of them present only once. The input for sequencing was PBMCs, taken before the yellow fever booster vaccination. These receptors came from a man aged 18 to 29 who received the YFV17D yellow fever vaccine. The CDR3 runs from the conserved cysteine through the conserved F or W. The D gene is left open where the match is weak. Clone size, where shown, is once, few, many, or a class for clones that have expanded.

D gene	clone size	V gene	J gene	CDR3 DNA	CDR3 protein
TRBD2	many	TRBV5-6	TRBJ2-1	TGTGCCAGCAGCTTGTCCCCGGGGGGGCATAATGAGCAGTTCTTC	CASSLSPGGHNEQFF
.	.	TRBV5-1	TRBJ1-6	TGCGCCAGCAGCTTGGAAGGGGGTTCACCCCTCCACTTT	CASSLEGGSPLHF
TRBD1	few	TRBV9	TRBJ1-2	TGTGCCAGCAGCGGGCCGGACAGGAGGAGGGACTATGGCTACACCTTC	CASSGPDRRRDYGYTF
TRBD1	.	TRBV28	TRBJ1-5	TGTGCCAGCAGTTTGCCAGGGGGCTCGCGCAATCAGCCCCAGCATTTT	CASSLPGGSRNQPQHF
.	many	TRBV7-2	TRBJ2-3	TGTGCCAGCGCCGCACACGGGGCAGATACGCAGTATTTT	CASAAHGADTQYF
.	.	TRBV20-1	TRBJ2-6	TGCAGTGCTAGAAAGGGGTTCACTGGGGCCAACGTCCTGACTTTC	CSARKGFTGANVLTF
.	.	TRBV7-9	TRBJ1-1	TGTGCCAGCACCCCGAACACTGAAGCTTTCTTT	CASTPNTEAFF
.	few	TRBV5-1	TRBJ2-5	TGCGCCACGTCCCGGGGGAATACGAAAGAGACCCAGTACTTC	CATSRGNTKETQYF
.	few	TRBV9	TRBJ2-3	TGTGCCAGCAGCGTAGGTGGTCGGATAGATACGCAGTATTTT	CASSVGGRIDTQYF
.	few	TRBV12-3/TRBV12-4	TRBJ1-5	TGTGCCAGCAGTTTAAGCGACAGAATCGTCCAGCCCCAGCATTTT	CASSLSDRIVQPQHF
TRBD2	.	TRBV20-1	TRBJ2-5	TGCAGTGCTAGAGAACTAGCGGGAGAGCAAGAGACCCAGTACTTC	CSARELAGEQETQYF
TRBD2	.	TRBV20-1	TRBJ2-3	TGCAGTGCTCCGACTAGCGGGGGGTTGGCAGATACGCAGTATTTT	CSAPTSGGLADTQYF
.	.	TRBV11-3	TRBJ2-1	TGTGCCAGCAGTTTTTCAGGGTTGGCCAATGAGCAGTTCTTC	CASSFSGLANEQFF
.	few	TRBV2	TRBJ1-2	TGTGCCAGCATTACGACAGGAGACTCCTACACCTTC	CASITTGDSYTF
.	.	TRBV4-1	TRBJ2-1	TGCGCCAGCAGGGGGGACGGCTGGGGTGAGCAGTTCTTC	CASRGDGWGEQFF
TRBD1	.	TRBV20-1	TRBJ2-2	TGCAGTGCTGAGACAGGGACGAACACCGGGGAGCTGTTTTTT	CSAETGTNTGELFF
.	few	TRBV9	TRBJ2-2	TGTGCCGCGACGGACAGCCCGACAGCGAACACCGGGGAGCTGTTTTTT	CAATDSPTANTGELFF
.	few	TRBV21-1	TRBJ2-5	TGTGCCAGCAGGTTGTCTCGATCGGAGACCCAGTACTTC	CASRLSRSETQYF
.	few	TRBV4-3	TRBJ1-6	TGCGCCAGCAGCCAAGATGTGGAGCGGGGATCACCCCTCCACTTT	CASSQDVERGSPLHF
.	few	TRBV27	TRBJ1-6	TGTGCCAGCAGTTTGGGCAGACATTCACCCCTCCACTTT	CASSLGRHSPLHF
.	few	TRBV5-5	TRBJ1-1	TGTGCCAGCAGCTTGGATGGGGGCGGGAGAAACCCGATGAACACTGAAGCTTTCTTT	CASSLDGGGRNPMNTEAFF
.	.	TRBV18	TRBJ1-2	TGTGCCAGCTCACCCACCGGTGGACGGTTCGGGGAAACCTTC	CASSPTGGRFGETF
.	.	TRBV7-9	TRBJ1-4	TGTACCAGCAGCTTAACAGGGACAACTAATGAAAAACTGTTTTTT	CTSSLTGTTNEKLFF
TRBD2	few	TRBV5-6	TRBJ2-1	TGTGCCAGCAGTACGCTAGCGGGCGGTGAGCAGTTCTTC	CASSTLAGGEQFF
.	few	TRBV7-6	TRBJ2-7	TGTGCCAGCAGCCAAGGGGCGACAGGATCCTACGAGCAGTACTTC	CASSQGATGSYEQYF
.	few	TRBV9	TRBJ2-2	TGTGCCAGCAGCCCCTCAGGGTTCGCCGGGGAGCTGTTTTTT	CASSPSGFAGELFF